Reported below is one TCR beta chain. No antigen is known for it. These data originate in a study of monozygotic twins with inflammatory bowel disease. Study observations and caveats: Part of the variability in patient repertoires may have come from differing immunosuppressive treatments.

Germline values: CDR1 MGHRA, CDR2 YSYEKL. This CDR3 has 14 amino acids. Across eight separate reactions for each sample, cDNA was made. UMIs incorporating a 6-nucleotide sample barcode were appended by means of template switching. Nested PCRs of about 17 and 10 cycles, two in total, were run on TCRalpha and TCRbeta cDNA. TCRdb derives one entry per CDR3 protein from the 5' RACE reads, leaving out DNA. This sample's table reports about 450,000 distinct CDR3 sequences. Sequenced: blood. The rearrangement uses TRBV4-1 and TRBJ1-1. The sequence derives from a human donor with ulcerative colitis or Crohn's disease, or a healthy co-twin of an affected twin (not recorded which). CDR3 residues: CASSPTRPITEAFF.